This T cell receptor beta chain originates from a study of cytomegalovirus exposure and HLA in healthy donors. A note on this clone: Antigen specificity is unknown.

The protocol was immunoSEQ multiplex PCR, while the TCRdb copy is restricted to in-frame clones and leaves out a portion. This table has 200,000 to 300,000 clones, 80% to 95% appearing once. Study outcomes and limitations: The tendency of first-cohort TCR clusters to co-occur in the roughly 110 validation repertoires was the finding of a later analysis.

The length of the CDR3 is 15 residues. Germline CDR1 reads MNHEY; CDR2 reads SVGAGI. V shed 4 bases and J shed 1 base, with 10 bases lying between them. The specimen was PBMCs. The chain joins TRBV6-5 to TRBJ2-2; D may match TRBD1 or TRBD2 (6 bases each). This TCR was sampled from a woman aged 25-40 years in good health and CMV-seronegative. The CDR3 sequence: CASSWGALNTGELFF. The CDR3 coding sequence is TGTGCCAGCAGTTGGGGGGCATTGAACACCGGGGAGCTGTTTTTT.